The clone carrying this T cell receptor beta chain was picked up a small number of times. Its antigen is currently unknown. This specimen belongs to a study of CD8 T cells in ankylosing spondylitis. Scientists made TCR beta libraries using quantitative 5'-RACE with molecular barcodes. Each CDR3 protein is one row after TCRdb ran MiXCR on the 5' RACE reads. The profile shows nearly 350,000 distinct CDR3 sequences, about 15% of them singletons. Notes on the study in general: A motif of under 10 highly homologous TCR beta variants was seen as apparently characteristic of ankylosing spondylitis blood. Disease-associated clones were reportedly significantly overrepresented in matched ankylosing spondylitis synovial fluid.

The CDR3 covers 15 residues. The germline gives CDR1 DFQATT, CDR2 SNEGSKA (reference sequence). The V gene lost 4 bases and the J gene lost 0 bases, with 16 bases spanning the gap. The source of this sequence is a male donor with ankylosing spondylitis or in good health (not recorded which). The sample was blood, either unsorted or a sorted T cell fraction (not recorded which). The genes are TRBV20-1 and TRBJ2-7; weak D call: TRBD2 (6 bases). CDR3 sequence: CSAKTPGAPSYEQYF. The DNA for the CDR3 is TGCAGTGCTAAAACTCCGGGAGCGCCCTCCTACGAGCAGTACTTC.